This T cell receptor (beta chain) was documented in a study of shared clonotypes between healthy human individuals. Study-level findings and limits: The four-donor shared clonotypes exceeded non-shared clonotypes in generation probability, with non-shared ones scoring lower. An anticipated effect of sequencing depth on clonotype sharing among donors was recognized.

None of the donors, who were healthy HIV-negative adults, had recently had acute infections or vaccinations. Every immunoSEQ plate was one replicate of a subset's evenly spread DNA. Profiling relied on immunoSEQ multiplex PCR, and the TCRdb table lists in-frame clones only, not all of them. The sample contains around 2.3 million clones, 90% to 97% of which appear only once. Note on this clone: What it binds is not known.

This sequence originates from a man aged 18 to 29 in good health. The sequenced sample consisted of naive CD4+ T cells sorted from blood. Subset meaning: CD45RA+ positively selected.

The CDR3 region has the DNA TGTGCCAGTAGTATAGATCTTACAGGGCCTTCCTATAATTCACCCCTCCACTTT. Encoded protein: CASSIDLTGPSYNSPLHF. This chain joins TRBV19 and TRBJ1-6, with D possibly TRBD1 on 6 matching bases. The germline V and J ends were trimmed by 0 bases and 1 base, with 13 bases remaining between them. There are 18 residues in the CDR3. CDR1 and CDR2 from the germline V gene are LNHDA and SQIVND (reference sequence).